This record looks at one T cell receptor (beta chain) sequence and its context. TCRdb keeps only in-frame clones here, not all; method: immunoSEQ multiplex PCR. This table has 270,000 or so clones, approximately 86% appearing once. The CDR3 is made up of 15 amino acids. With V trimmed by 3 bases and J by 0 bases, 4 bases remained unmatched. Germline assignment: CDR1 KGHSH and CDR2 LQKENI. This sample is part of a study of blood T cell repertoires in COVID-19. About the research overall: Sites across the United States, Italy and Spain contributed samples from acute and convalescent COVID-19. The analysed material was cDNA or gDNA that came from T cells, B-cell-depleted T cells, or PBMCs.

Sequenced: peripheral blood. The V call is TRBV18, the J call TRBJ2-5; 7 nucleotides agree with TRBD1. This clonotype was sampled from a man in his forties with active or convalescent COVID-19. The CDR3 sequence: CASSPLGGNQETQYF. Here the CDR3 DNA reads TGTGCCAGCTCACCGTTAGGGGGCAACCAAGAGACCCAGTACTTC.